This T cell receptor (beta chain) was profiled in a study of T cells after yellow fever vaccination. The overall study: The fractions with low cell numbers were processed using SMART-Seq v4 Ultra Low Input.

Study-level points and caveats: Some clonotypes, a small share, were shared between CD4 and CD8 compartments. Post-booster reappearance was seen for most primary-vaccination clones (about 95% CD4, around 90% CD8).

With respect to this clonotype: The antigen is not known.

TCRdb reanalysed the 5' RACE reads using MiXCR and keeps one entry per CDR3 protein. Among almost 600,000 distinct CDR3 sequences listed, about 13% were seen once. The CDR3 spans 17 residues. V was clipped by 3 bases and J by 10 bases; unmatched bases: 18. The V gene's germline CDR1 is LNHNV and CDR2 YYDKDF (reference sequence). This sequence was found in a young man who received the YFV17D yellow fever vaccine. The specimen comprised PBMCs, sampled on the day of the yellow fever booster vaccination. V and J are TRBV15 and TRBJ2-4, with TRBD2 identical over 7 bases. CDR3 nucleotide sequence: TGTGCCACCAGCAGTACAAGACTAGCAGAAGAGGGATTGATTCAGTACTTC. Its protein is CATSSTRLAEEGLIQYF.